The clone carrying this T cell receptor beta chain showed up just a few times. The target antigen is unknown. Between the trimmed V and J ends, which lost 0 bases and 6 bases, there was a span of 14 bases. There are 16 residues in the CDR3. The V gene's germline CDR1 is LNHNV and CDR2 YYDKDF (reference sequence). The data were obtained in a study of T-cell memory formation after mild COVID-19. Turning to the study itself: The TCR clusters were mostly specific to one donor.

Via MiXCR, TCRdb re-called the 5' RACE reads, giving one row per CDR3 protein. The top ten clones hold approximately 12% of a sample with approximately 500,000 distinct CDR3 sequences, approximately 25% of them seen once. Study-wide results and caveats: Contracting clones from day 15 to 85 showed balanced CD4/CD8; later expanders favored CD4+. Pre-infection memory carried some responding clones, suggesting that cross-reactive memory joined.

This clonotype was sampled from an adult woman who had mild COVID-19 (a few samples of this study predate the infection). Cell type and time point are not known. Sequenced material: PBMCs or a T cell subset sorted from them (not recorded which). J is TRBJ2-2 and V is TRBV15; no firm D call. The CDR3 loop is CATSRDVGIPPGELFF. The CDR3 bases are TGTGCCACCAGCAGAGACGTTGGGATTCCCCCCGGGGAGCTGTTTTTT.